Each of the 5 T cell receptor beta chains below was sequenced from the same sample in a study of regulatory T cells in long-lasting Graves disease. Time point of the sample: newly diagnosed GD, antithyroid drugs for less than 3 months. RNA isolated from PBMCs was used to make the TCR library. Arm-PCR of CDR3 regions and iRepertoire HTBI primers were used to build TCR beta libraries. TCRdb independently ran MiXCR on the multiplex PCR reads; one entry per CDR3 protein. The data hold 540,000 or so distinct CDR3 sequences, with roughly 13% observed a single time. Separately, the same data were catalogued under a study of T cells in Graves' hyperthyroidism and ophthalmopathy.

Sequencing used peripheral blood mononuclear cells (PBMCs), obtained at new diagnosis, from a patient treated with antithyroid drugs. These receptors originate from a man aged 25-45 years with Graves disease.

On this clonotype itself: This sequence may be a read error, since a much larger clone differs from it by one base. This chain connects TRBV6-2 or TRBV6-3 to TRBJ1-2, with 7 bases identical to TRBD1. This CDR3 region has 11 residues. Germline values: CDR1 MNHEY, CDR2 SVGEGT. V gave up 8 bases and J gave up 8 bases; unmatched junction bases: 5. CDR3 DNA sequence: TGTGCCAGCGGAAGGGGGCAGGGCTACACCTTC. Translated: CASGRGQGYTF.

This clonotype was recorded many times. V and J are TRBV12-5 and TRBJ2-2, with 8 nucleotides matching TRBD2. Germline CDR1 reads LGHNT; CDR2 reads FRNRAP. Unmatched junction bases numbered 8, after V lost 4 bases and J lost 4 bases. The CDR3 totals 16 residues. The CDR3 bases are TGTGCTAGTGGTTCGAGTAGCGGGACGGGCACCGGGGAGCTGTTTTTT. Translation gives CASGSSSGTGTGELFF. Full variable domain (rest looked up from reference TRBV12-5 and TRBJ2-2): DARVTQTPRHKVTEMGQEVTMRCQPILGHNTVFWYRQTMMQGLELLAYFRNRAPLDDSGMPKDRFSAEMPDATLATLKIQPSEPRDSAVYFCASGSSSGTGTGELFFGEGSRLTVL.

This clonotype was seen many times. The rearrangement joins TRBV29-1 to TRBJ2-3, with 7 bases matching TRBD1. The germline V gene has CDR1 SQVTM and CDR2 ANQGSEA. J lost 4 bases, V lost 4 bases, and 5 bases had no gene match. The CDR3 runs to 13 residues. CDR3 amino acids: CSVGLRGPDTQYF. The CDR3 bases are TGCAGCGTTGGTCTGAGGGGGCCAGATACGCAGTATTTT.

This clonotype was picked up many times. The chain joins TRBV14 to TRBJ2-1; D tentatively reads TRBD1 or TRBD2 (5 bases each). The CDR3 is 17 amino acids. Germline assignment: CDR1 SGHDN and CDR2 FVKESK. Trimming shortened V by 4 bases and J by 0 bases, and 16 bases separated the two germline ends. Here the CDR3 DNA reads TGTGCCAGCAGCCCTGGGGGATTACGGCGCTCCTACAATGAGCAGTTCTTC. Encoded protein: CASSPGGLRRSYNEQFF.

A few counts support this clonotype. V and J are TRBV5-4 and TRBJ1-4; a possible D gene is TRBD1 (6 bases). CDR3 length: 13 residues. V was cut by 5 bases and J by 8 bases, with 13 bases left in between. Per germline, CDR1 SGHNT and CDR2 YYREEE (reference sequence). CDR3 coding DNA: TGTGCCAGCAGTTCACGGACAGCAGAAAAACTGTTTTTT. Residues: CASSSRTAEKLFF.